Listed below are T cell receptor beta chains from one sample, sequenced in a study of vaccination and CD4 T cells after COVID-19. No cognate antigen is known for these TCRs. MiXCR, applied by TCRdb to the PCR reads, yields one record per CDR3 protein. The sample comprises around 12,000 distinct CDR3 sequences, 60% of which are singletons, and roughly 13% rests with the top ten. The specimen was CD4+ T cells from blood, cultured in vitro. These receptors were obtained from a human donor who had recovered from COVID-19. CDR3s include the opening cysteine and the closing phenylalanine or tryptophan. A D gene is named only where the DNA matches it firmly. Only part of the rows carry a size: once, few, many, or a class if the clone is expanded.

clone_size j_call d_call v_call cdr3_aa cdr3_nt
NA TRBJ2-3 TRBD2 TRBV20-1 CSAGVGTSHTDTQYF TGCAGTGCTGGGGTCGGGACTAGCCACACAGATACGCAGTATTTT
NA TRBJ2-1 NA TRBV18 CASSPDSNEQFF TGTGCCAGCTCACCAGACAGCAATGAGCAGTTCTTC
large TRBJ2-3 NA TRBV2 CASSAGYTQYF TGTGCCAGCAGTGCTGGCTATACGCAGTATTTT
large TRBJ1-2 NA TRBV15 CATSVTTGHANYGYTF TGTGCCACCAGCGTCACAACAGGGCACGCTAACTATGGCTACACCTTC
NA TRBJ2-7 NA TRBV20-1 CSASYSSYEQYF TGCAGTGCTAGTTACAGCTCCTACGAGCAGTACTTC
few TRBJ1-5 TRBD1 TRBV20-1 CSVTTGGAGNQPQHF TGCAGTGTTACGACAGGGGGCGCAGGCAATCAGCCCCAGCATTTT
few TRBJ1-2 TRBD1 TRBV6-1 CASSRTGLGYTF TGTGCCAGCAGCAGGACAGGCTTGGGCTACACCTTC
NA TRBJ1-3 NA TRBV20-1 CSASRGASGNTIYF TGCAGTGCTAGTAGAGGGGCGTCTGGAAACACCATATATTTT
few TRBJ1-1 NA TRBV15 CATSRAPNTEAFF TGTGCCACCAGCAGAGCTCCGAACACTGAAGCTTTCTTT
NA TRBJ1-5 NA TRBV30 CAWSDDSNQSQHF TGTGCCTGGAGCGACGATAGCAATCAGTCCCAGCATTTT
NA TRBJ1-1 NA TRBV19 CASSTPSALGTFF TGTGCCAGTAGTACCCCCTCGGCACTGGGTACTTTCTTT
NA TRBJ2-3 NA TRBV19 CASSRASAADTQYF TGTGCCAGTTCCAGGGCTAGCGCCGCAGATACGCAGTATTTT
once TRBJ1-4 NA TRBV11-2 CASSSDRASNEKLFF TGTGCCAGCAGCTCGGACCGGGCCTCTAATGAAAAACTGTTTTTT
few TRBJ1-2 TRBD1 TRBV24-1 CATQDDRDNYGYTF TGTGCCACCCAGGACGACAGGGACAACTATGGCTACACCTTC
NA TRBJ2-7 NA TRBV12-3/TRBV12-4 CASSLWAYEQYF TGTGCCAGCAGTTTGTGGGCCTACGAGCAGTACTTC
NA TRBJ1-5 NA TRBV12-3/TRBV12-4 CASSLWLQINQPQHF TGTGCCAGCAGTTTATGGTTACAGATCAATCAGCCCCAGCATTTT
few TRBJ2-2 TRBD2 TRBV7-3 CASSRTSGGGSTGELFF TGTGCCAGCAGCCGGACTAGCGGGGGTGGGTCCACCGGGGAGCTGTTTTTT
few TRBJ1-2 NA TRBV20-1 CSARGTGSTFNYGYTF TGCAGTGCTAGAGGAACAGGGTCGACCTTTAACTATGGCTACACCTTC
NA TRBJ2-7 TRBD1 TRBV7-2 CASSKLRGPGYGQYF TGTGCCAGCAGCAAGCTGAGGGGGCCAGGGTACGGGCAGTACTTC
NA TRBJ2-1 TRBD2 TRBV6-1 CASNSGSTQAEQFF TGTGCCAGCAATAGCGGGAGCACTCAGGCTGAGCAGTTCTTC
NA TRBJ1-1 NA TRBV20-1 CSAARTNGNTEAFF TGCAGTGCCGCCCGGACTAACGGGAACACTGAAGCTTTCTTT
NA TRBJ2-7 NA TRBV20-1 CSAPGTTPPYEQYF TGCAGTGCCCCAGGAACGACCCCGCCCTACGAGCAGTACTTC
NA TRBJ2-7 NA TRBV14 CASSRGPTGYEQYF TGTGCCAGCAGCCGAGGACCGACCGGCTACGAGCAGTACTTC
NA TRBJ1-1 NA TRBV20-1 CSGQGHMNTEAFF TGCAGTGGTCAGGGACACATGAACACTGAAGCTTTCTTT
NA TRBJ1-3 NA TRBV20-1 CSASPSSWGTIYF TGCAGTGCTAGCCCATCAAGTTGGGGCACCATATATTTT
NA TRBJ1-5 NA TRBV6-2/TRBV6-3 CASRSVRGPEAYSNQPQHF TGTGCCAGCAGGTCGGTCCGGGGGCCCGAGGCTTATAGCAATCAGCCCCAGCATTTT
NA TRBJ2-1 TRBD1 TRBV20-1 CSAMGQYYYNEQFF TGCAGTGCTATGGGACAGTACTATTATAATGAGCAGTTCTTC
few TRBJ1-1 NA TRBV6-5 CASSSGRNTEAFF TGTGCCAGCAGTTCCGGACGGAACACTGAAGCTTTCTTT